This TCR beta chain is from a study of prognosis after radiotherapy for stage I lung cancer. Study at large: Aged about 53 to 84 years, with a median of roughly 70 years, the patients were about a dozen men and over 5 women.

Trimming left V 3 bases short and J 7 bases short, with 12 bases between. CDR3 length: 14 amino acids. Every member of the patient group was node-negative on CT and PET/CT (none had prior chemotherapy, radiotherapy or other malignancies). Amplicons of TCR beta CDR3 were generated from genomic DNA by two-round multiplex PCR. Round one of PCR was performed, and it used primers specific to each TRBV and TRBJ gene. TCRdb passed the multiplex PCR reads through MiXCR, listing each CDR3 protein once. The sample holds over 45,000 distinct CDR3 sequences, roughly 29% seen once. This clonotype was detected many times. What it binds is unknown. Findings of the study overall: TRBV and TRBJ gene usage reportedly differed between patients with and without metastases.

The receptor was isolated from a donor of 50 years or more with non-small cell lung cancer. The chain couples TRBV12-3 or TRBV12-4 to TRBJ1-4; TRBD1 might be the D (5 bases). The sequences come from PBMCs, collected before or after stereotactic body radiation therapy (not recorded which). Here the CDR3 reads CASSFRGAVEKLFF. The CDR3 region has the DNA TGTGCCAGCAGTTTCCGGGGCGCTGTTGAAAAACTGTTTTTT.